This TCR beta chain was sequenced during a study of blood T cell repertoires in COVID-19. Clones were sequenced by immunoSEQ multiplex PCR, and TCRdb holds only the in-frame ones, with some missing. This table has 300,000 to 450,000 clones, about 89% appearing once. This clone was found once. Patients of the Seattle cohort, enrolled during active infection, were followed longitudinally. The CDR3 loop spans 19 amino acids. The V segment lost 2 bases and the J segment 4 bases; nucleotides outside the gene matches: 14. CDR1 SGHTA and CDR2 FQGTGA come from the germline V gene. The receptor was derived from a woman in her twenties or thirties with COVID-19, enrolled during active disease. The sample comprised peripheral blood. The chain has TRBV7-3 and TRBJ1-2, with 12 bases matching TRBD1. CDR3 loop: CASSLRGDGTGGLLYGYTF. The CDR3 DNA is TGTGCCAGCAGCTTACGTGGGGACGGGACAGGGGGCCTTCTCTATGGCTACACCTTC.